This TCR beta chain was documented in a study of Graves' ophthalmopathy and Graves' hyperthyroidism listed by TCRdb under 2018. Background for the entire study: Peripheral blood samples were taken at the time of initial diagnosis, before any treatment was given. In total, 135 blood samples were TCR-sequenced: some 43 ophthalmopathy, some 75 hyperthyroidism and roughly 17 hyperthyroidism-to-ophthalmopathy patients. Following sampling, methimazole starting at 30 mg daily was administered to hyperthyroidism patients, and high-dose intravenous methylprednisolone was administered to ophthalmopathy patients. The 90 or so discovery patients were randomly split 7:3 into training and test sets. To explore V-J signatures that distinguish ophthalmopathy from hyperthyroidism, a discovery set of about a hundred patients was enrolled, made up of 40 to 45 with ophthalmopathy and 55 to 65 with stable hyperthyroidism. In 6 or 7 hyperthyroidism patients, T-cell repertoires of thyroid tissue and blood were compared. An independent validation cohort comprised 18 to 20 hyperthyroidism patients and over 15 patients who later progressed from hyperthyroidism to ophthalmopathy. The study used signatures of the TCR beta repertoire to tell Graves' ophthalmopathy apart from Graves' hyperthyroidism and to predict which patients would progress to ophthalmopathy.

TCR beta CDR3 regions were amplified from RNA transcripts for repertoire sequencing. The first round of RT-PCR was done with HTBI primers and the Qiagen OneStep RT-PCR kit, and was followed by a second round of multiplex PCR, then size selection and purification. The libraries underwent paired-end sequencing with 100 bp reads on an Illumina HiSeq2000. Regarding the original processing steps: SOAPnuke was used for read processing, and reads with adapters, uncalled bases, a mean Phred below 15, or no exact constant-primer or identifier match were discarded. COPE v1.2.5 was used to merge high-quality paired reads. Clonotypes were defined as unique nucleotide sequences and were aligned to IMGT TRB V, D and J references using MiTCR v1.1. Analysis was restricted to V-J combinations with a frequency above 0.0001, which covered roughly 99% of repertoires. For each V-J combination, a TCR clonal expansion and chaos score was defined as the ratio of F50 clonal expansion to chaos observed in the TCRdist matrix. Welch's t-statistics and random forest were used to reduce the features to approximately 13 V-J combinations, which were then used as input to a naive Bayes classifier. Thyroid-blood repertoire similarity was quantified with the Morisita-Horn index. TCRdb reanalyzed the raw reads on its own, using fastp at Q25 for trimming and MiXCR for clone calling, and kept in-frame beta chains. Under each unique CDR3 protein, matching rows form one entry showing the most common genes and DNA. For this entry, the V and J calls and clone size follow TCRdb and not the study's own pipeline. The sample includes hundreds of thousands of distinct CDR3 sequences, with 13% to 15% observed a single time. 8% to 10% of the sample is in the top ten clones.

Ophthalmopathy patients were characterized by moderately to severely active disease, a Clinical Activity Score of at least 3, a NOSPECS grade of at least 4, and a disease duration under 3 months. Patients with other autoimmune diseases, uncontrolled infections, pregnancy or lactation were excluded from the study. Diagnosis was based on clinical symptoms, serum thyroxine, TRAb, thyroid ultrasound and orbital computed tomography. Ficoll-Paque density gradient centrifugation was used to isolate PBMCs from about 10 ml of fresh peripheral blood. Trizol reagent was used to extract the total RNA, and its quality was then checked on an Agilent 2100 Bioanalyzer. The germline V gene encodes CDR1 MNHEY and CDR2 SMNVEV (reference sequence). The CDR3 contains 15 residues, cysteine and phenylalanine counted. Just CDR3 DNA is preserved here, 45 bases in frame from base 1. Trimming leaves V shorter by 5 bases and J shorter by 0 bases, with the junction holding 4 bases beyond the gene matches.

Overall study results and their limits: Ophthalmopathy was separated from stable hyperthyroidism by the 13-signature model with roughly 88% sensitivity and roughly 83% specificity in cross-validation and with 80%/75% in the test set. No statistical method was used to predetermine the sample size, and group allocation was not hidden from the investigators. Among expanded thyroid clonotypes with frequency above 0.001, most also showed up in blood, which suggests that blood repertoires may reflect the thyroid immune response. In validation, the model predicted ophthalmopathy progression with about 71% sensitivity and around 72% specificity; roughly 11 predicted patients were CT-confirmed with GO in a median of around 6.5 months.

This clonotype was seen at least ten times. This receptor's antigen is unknown. No base-level quality is on record; no much larger clone is a single base apart. The sequencing input was blood. The chain is assembled from TRBV27 and TRBJ1-5, with 7 bases aligning to TRBD1. This clonotype was sampled from a woman in her twenties or thirties with Graves' ophthalmopathy. Donor details come from another sample of the same person, matched by shared clones. The base sequence is TGTGCCAGCAGTCTGCGACAGGGTAGCAATCAGCCCCAGCATTTT. Translation gives CASSLRQGSNQPQHF.